The entry that follows covers one T cell receptor beta chain sequence. The sample belongs to a study of blood T cell repertoires in COVID-19. Looking at the study overall: Spain, Italy and the United States supplied samples that represented acute and convalescent COVID-19.

Trimming took 8 bases from V and 2 from J, leaving 6 bases between them. The CDR3 is 11 residues long. The V gene's germline CDR1 is SGHTA and CDR2 FQGNSA. The repertoire was sequenced with immunoSEQ multiplex PCR; TCRdb's copy has only in-frame clones and lacks some. The sample carries about 180,000 clones, more than 75% recorded once. This receptor was identified in a man aged 55 to 70 who had been exposed to COVID-19. The chain recombines TRBV7-2 with TRBJ1-2; D perhaps matches TRBD1 (6 bases). Sequencing was performed on PBMCs or T cells enriched from blood (not recorded which). The CDR3 DNA sequence: TGTGCCAGCGGACAGAACTATGGCTACACCTTC. Protein: CASGQNYGYTF.